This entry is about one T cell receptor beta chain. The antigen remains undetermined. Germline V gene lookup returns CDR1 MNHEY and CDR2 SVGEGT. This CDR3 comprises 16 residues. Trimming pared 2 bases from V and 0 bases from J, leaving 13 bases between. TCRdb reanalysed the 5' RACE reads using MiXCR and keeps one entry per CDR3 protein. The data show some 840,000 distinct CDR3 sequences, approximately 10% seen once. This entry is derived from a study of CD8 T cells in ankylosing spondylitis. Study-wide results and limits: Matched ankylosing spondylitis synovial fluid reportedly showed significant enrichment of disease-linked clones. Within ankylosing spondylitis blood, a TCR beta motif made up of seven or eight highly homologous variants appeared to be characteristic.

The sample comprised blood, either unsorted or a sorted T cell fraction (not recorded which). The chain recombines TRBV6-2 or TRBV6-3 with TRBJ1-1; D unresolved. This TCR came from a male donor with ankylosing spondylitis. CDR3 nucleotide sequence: TGTGCCAGCAGTTACATTCGGGGAGGTGTGAACACTGAAGCTTTCTTT. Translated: CASSYIRGGVNTEAFF.